This T cell receptor beta chain was recorded in a study of T cell responses to AZD1222 COVID-19 vaccine. General observations from the study: Clonal diversity may have been underestimated in mostly white British donors. Unmutated regions of variants are reportedly targeted by nearly half of spike-specific TCRs. Without day 14 samples, only post-peak T cell repertoires were studied.

As to this clone: Antigen: not known.

Produced via immunoSEQ multiplex PCR; TCRdb's table is partial and in-frame only. The data hold some 120,000 clones, with about 85% observed a single time. Source: peripheral blood, taken on day 0 of AZD1222 vaccination. This sequence was found in an adult in good health.

CDR3 coding DNA: TGTGCCAGCAGCTTCTTCGGGTCCTACGAGCAGTACTTC. Encoded protein: CASSFFGSYEQYF. The chain recombines TRBV5-5 with TRBJ2-7; D not resolved. The CDR3 consists of 13 residues. Germline V CDR1 and CDR2: SGHKS, YYEKEE (reference sequence). Trimming cost V 2 bases and J 1 base, with 7 bases left between them.